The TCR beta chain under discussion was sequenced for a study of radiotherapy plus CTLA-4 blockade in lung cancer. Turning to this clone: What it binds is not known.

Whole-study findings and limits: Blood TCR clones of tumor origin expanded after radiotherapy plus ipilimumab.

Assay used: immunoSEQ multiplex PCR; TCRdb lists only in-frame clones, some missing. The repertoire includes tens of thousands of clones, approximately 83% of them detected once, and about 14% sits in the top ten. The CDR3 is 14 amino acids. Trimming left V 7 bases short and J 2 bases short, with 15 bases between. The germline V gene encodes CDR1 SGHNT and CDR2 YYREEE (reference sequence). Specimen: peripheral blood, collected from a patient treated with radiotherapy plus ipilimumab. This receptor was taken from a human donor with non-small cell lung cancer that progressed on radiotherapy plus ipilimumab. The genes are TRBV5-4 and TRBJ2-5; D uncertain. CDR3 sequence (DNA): TGTGCCAGCCAGTGGGGTCCCGGGCAAGAGACCCAGTACTTC. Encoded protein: CASQWGPGQETQYF.